This T cell receptor (beta chain) was obtained from a study of OX40 agonist ivuxolimab in advanced cancers. At the level of the study: Partial response was recorded in three patients: one hepatocellular carcinoma and two cutaneous melanoma cases.

The V gene's germline CDR1 is ENHRY and CDR2 SYGVKD. The V end was cut by 9 bases, the J end by 0 bases, with 10 bases between. This CDR3 comprises 13 residues. Patients had blood sampled at baseline and again on cycle 4 day 1 and cycle 7 day 1. The method was immunoSEQ multiplex PCR; TCRdb's version includes in-frame clones alone and lacks a portion of them. The sample has roughly 35,000 clones; around four fifths are singletons. Comments on this clone: What it binds is unknown. Other DNA variants within this sample encode the same CDR3.

Whole-study results and caveats: With doses of 0.1-3.0 mg/kg, partial responders showed among the lowest clonal expansion.

V and J are TRBV10-3 and TRBJ2-3, with D maybe TRBD2 (7 bases). The sample was CD4+ or CD8+ T cells sorted from blood, taken in a trial of the OX40 agonist ivuxolimab. This clonotype originated in an adult with an advanced solid tumor such as melanoma, head and neck, liver or kidney cancer. In DNA, the CDR3 is TGTGCCATAAGGGGGGGAAGCACAGATACGCAGTATTTT. Its protein is CAIRGGSTDTQYF.